Included here is one TCR beta chain sequence, with context. This entry comes from a study of blood T cells in healthy people across ages. It was with a sample-barcoded 5' primer and a J-beta primer mix that a second PCR of roughly 7 to 11 cycles was run. TCRdb re-derived calls from the 5' RACE reads in MiXCR, one entry per CDR3 protein. The sample has about 640,000 distinct CDR3 sequences, roughly two fifths seen once. CDR1 and CDR2 from the germline V gene are DFQATT and SNEGSKA (reference sequence). The CDR3 has 14 residues. After removal of 4 bases from V and 4 bases from J, the junction contained 9 bases not matched to a gene.

This chain links TRBV20-1 with TRBJ1-2; TRBD1 matches 7 bases. The sequenced sample consisted of blood. The source is an elderly man in good health. For the CDR3, the DNA is TGCAGTGCTATAACAGGGGATCGCGTCTATGGCTACACCTTC. Its protein product is CSAITGDRVYGYTF.